The text below deals with one T cell receptor beta chain. Its matching antigen is unknown. This entry is derived from a study of cytomegalovirus exposure and HLA in healthy donors. Study-level results: A list of 150 or so TCR beta chains associated with cytomegalovirus was given.

The PCR made use of 60 Vbeta and 13 Jbeta primers. The table came from immunoSEQ multiplex PCR; TCRdb's copy has only in-frame clones and leaves some out. The sample's table shows about 99,000 clones. The receptor's source is a man between 40 and 49 years old in good health and CMV-seronegative. The sequenced sample consisted of PBMCs.

The CDR3 nucleotides are TGTGCCAGCAGCCCTAGGCGGGGCATGAACACTGAAGCTTTCTTT. It translates to CASSPRRGMNTEAFF. This sequence joins TRBV25-1 and TRBJ1-1; D perhaps matches TRBD1 (5 bases). With 6 bases removed from V and 0 bases from J, the gap between germline ends came to 14 bases. In germline, CDR1 is MGHDK, CDR2 SYGVNS. The CDR3 consists of 15 residues. The complete variable domain, with remaining parts taken from reference TRBV25-1 and TRBJ1-1, reads EADIYQTPRYLVIGTGKKITLECSQTMGHDKMYWYQQDPGMELHLIHYSYGVNSTEKGDLSSESTVSRIRTEHFPLTLESARPSHTSQYLCASSPRRGMNTEAFFGQGTRLTVV.